This T cell receptor (beta chain) was profiled in a study of T-cell memory formation after mild COVID-19. The wider study: Among the donors, TCR clusters were largely specific to each donor.

The junction had 13 bases not matched to a gene; V was cut back by 5 bases and J by 5 bases. CDR3 length: 16 amino acids. The germline gives CDR1 MNHEY, CDR2 SVGAGI. The authors produced TCR alpha and TCR beta cDNA libraries with sample barcodes and UMIs by 5'RACE using constant-segment primers. In TCRdb, the 5' RACE reads were re-called with MiXCR into one record per CDR3 protein. This sample carries roughly 600,000 distinct CDR3 sequences, roughly 17% of them seen once, and the ten largest clones take 12%. As for this clonotype: Antigen: not known.

The study's findings and limits: Clones that got smaller from day 15 to 85 had even CD4/CD8, while clones growing later tipped toward CD4+.

The chain combines TRBV6-5 with TRBJ2-7; 9 nucleotides match TRBD2. This clonotype was sampled from an adult woman who had mild COVID-19 (a few samples of this study predate the infection). Cell type and time point are not known. Specimen: PBMCs or a T cell subset sorted from them (not recorded which). In nucleotides, the CDR3 is TGTGCCAGCAGTCCCCCCGTTATAGCGGGAGTAAACGAGCAGTACTTC. Its translation: CASSPPVIAGVNEQYF.